The 9 T cell receptor beta chains reported below all come from one sample, sequenced in a study of T cell responses to AZD1222 COVID-19 vaccine. Only in-frame clones appear in the TCRdb table, and some are missing; sequencing was by immunoSEQ multiplex PCR. The sample holds roughly 120,000 clones, around nine tenths seen once. The sample was peripheral blood, taken 28 days after the second dose of the MenACWY control vaccine. The receptors stem from an adult who received the MenACWY meningococcal vaccine as a control.

A few counts support this clone. J is TRBJ1-3 and V is TRBV7-2, with 7 bases matching TRBD1. CDR1 and CDR2 from the germline V gene are SGHTA and FQGNSA. There are 15 residues in the CDR3. J gave up 2 bases and V 1 base, and 2 bases lay outside the gene matches. The CDR3 DNA reads TGTGCCAGCAGCTTAGACAGGGGACCTGGAAACACCATATATTTT. It yields the protein CASSLDRGPGNTIYF.

This chain links TRBV7-3 with TRBJ2-1, with 11 bases lining up with TRBD2. In germline, CDR1 is SGHTA, CDR2 FQGTGA. CDR3 length: 16 residues. V gave up 1 base and J gave up 5 bases; unmatched junction bases: 4. The CDR3 DNA reads TGTGCCAGCAGCTTAAACCGACTAGCGGGAAACAATGAGCAGTTCTTC. Translated, it gives CASSLNRLAGNNEQFF.

The chain recombines TRBV28 with TRBJ2-4; TRBD2 agrees at 13 bases. J was trimmed by 0 bases and V by 6 bases; bases with no gene match: 5. CDR1 and CDR2 (germline): MDHEN, SYDVKM. The length of the CDR3 is 17 residues. DNA of the CDR3: TGTGCCAGCAGCGGGACTAGCGGGGATCTAGCCAAAAACATTCAGTACTTC. Translation gives CASSGTSGDLAKNIQYF.

The J gene is TRBJ1-2, the V gene TRBV3-1 (or the pseudogene TRBV3-2), with no clear D. The CDR3 runs to 14 residues. The V and J ends lost 1 base and 10 bases respectively, with 16 bases between them. The germline CDR1 and CDR2 sequences are LGHDT and YNNKEL (reference sequence). CDR3 loop: CASSQVLADRVYTF. The DNA for the CDR3 is TGTGCCAGCAGCCAAGTATTAGCGGACCGGGTCTACACCTTC.

The chain carries TRBV6-5 and TRBJ2-2, with TRBD2 matching over 10 bases. This CDR3 contains 15 residues. With 3 bases clipped from V and 7 bases from J, the junction kept 5 bases outside the gene matches. In germline, CDR1 is MNHEY, CDR2 SVGAGI. CDR3 sequence: CASSYLAGVGGELFF. The CDR3 DNA follows: TGTGCCAGCAGTTATCTAGCGGGAGTAGGCGGGGAGCTGTTTTTT.

This clone is a singleton in its sample. The V and J genes are TRBV11-2 and TRBJ2-7, with D possibly being TRBD2 (6 bases). This CDR3 has 16 residues. Per the germline V gene, CDR1 is SGHAT and CDR2 is FQNNGV. Trimming shortened V by 3 bases and J by 6 bases, and 21 bases separated the two germline ends. DNA for the CDR3: TGTGCCAGCAGCTTCTCCTCGGGGGTTACTCCTTCCGAGCAGTACGTC. As protein: CASSFSSGVTPSEQYV.

The J gene is TRBJ1-4, the V gene TRBV5-1; weak D call: TRBD1 (5 bases). The ends were cut back, 0 bases at V and 3 bases at J, with 12 bases in the middle. CDR3 length: 16 residues. The V gene's germline CDR1 is SGHRS and CDR2 YFSETQ. The CDR3 is CASSLGGTLPNEKLFF. The CDR3 nucleotides read TGCGCCAGCAGCTTGGGGGGGACTCTCCCTAATGAAAAACTGTTTTTT.

This clone was counted a single time. The rearrangement joins TRBV27 to TRBJ1-1; 7 bases fit TRBD1. This CDR3 contains 14 residues. After removal of 3 bases from V and 3 bases from J, the junction contained 4 bases not matched to a gene. The V gene's germline CDR1 is MNHEY and CDR2 SMNVEV (reference sequence). CDR3 region: CASSLDRLDTEAFF. The CDR3 DNA reads TGTGCCAGCAGTTTGGACAGGTTGGACACTGAAGCTTTCTTT.

The rearrangement uses TRBV7-9 and TRBJ2-1; D is uncertain. The CDR3 has 11 residues. V lost 3 bases, J lost 7 bases, and 4 bases lay in between. The germline gives CDR1 SEHNR, CDR2 FQNEAQ (reference sequence). Here the CDR3 reads CASSFGNEQFF. CDR3 coding DNA: TGTGCCAGCAGCTTCGGTAATGAGCAGTTCTTC.